The 5 T cell receptor beta chains reported below all come from one sample, sequenced in a study of blood T cell repertoires in COVID-19. The repertoire was sequenced with immunoSEQ multiplex PCR; TCRdb's copy has only in-frame clones and lacks some. The sample comprises 60,000 to 75,000 clones, around 83% of which are singletons, and under 8% rests with the top ten. The sequencing sample was made of peripheral blood. These receptor sequences come from a human donor in a cohort sampled during active COVID-19.

The chain couples TRBV5-4 to TRBJ1-2, with D maybe TRBD1 (6 bases). V shed 5 bases and J shed 6 bases, with 11 bases lying between them. CDR1 is SGHNT, CDR2 YYREEE, per germline (reference sequence). This CDR3 is built from 12 residues. The CDR3 DNA follows: TGTGCCAGCAGGGGGGCGGGCGATGGCTACACCTTC. Protein product: CASRGAGDGYTF.

The chain employs TRBV6-5 and TRBJ2-7; 9 nucleotides match TRBD1. This CDR3 contains 14 residues. With V trimmed by 7 bases and J by 2 bases, 6 bases remained unmatched. Germline assignment: CDR1 MNHEY and CDR2 SVGAGI. In nucleotides, the CDR3 is TGTGCCAGCACCGAGGACAGGGGACCCTACGAGCAGTACTTC. This codes for CASTEDRGPYEQYF.

The count of this clone is one. The CDR3 loop is CASSQVSGGVLAKNIQYF. The CDR3 DNA reads TGTGCCAGCAGCCAAGTTAGCGGGGGGGTCCTAGCCAAAAACATTCAGTACTTC. V and J are TRBV3-1 (or the pseudogene TRBV3-2) and TRBJ2-4, with 11 bases lining up with TRBD2. This CDR3 comprises 18 residues. Looked up from germline, CDR1 is LGHDT and CDR2 is YNNKEL (reference sequence). V was clipped by 1 base and J by 0 bases; unmatched bases: 5.

This rearrangement joins TRBV4-2 to TRBJ2-3; possible D gene TRBD2, 7 bases. V was pared by 1 base and J by 3 bases, with 17 bases between. The CDR3 has 17 residues. Germline lookup yields CDR1 LGHNA and CDR2 YNFKEQ. The CDR3 DNA is TGTGCCAGCAGCCAAGCGGGGGGCTCCATAGGGACAGATACGCAGTATTTT. Its translation is CASSQAGGSIGTDTQYF.

V and J are TRBV5-1 and TRBJ1-2; no definite D call. The CDR3 is 14 amino acids. Germline assignment: CDR1 SGHRS and CDR2 YFSETQ. The V end was cut by 5 bases, the J end by 4 bases, with 15 bases between. As DNA, the CDR3 is TGCGCCAGCAGACTAGGCCCCACGCCCTATGGCTACACCTTC. Residues: CASRLGPTPYGYTF.